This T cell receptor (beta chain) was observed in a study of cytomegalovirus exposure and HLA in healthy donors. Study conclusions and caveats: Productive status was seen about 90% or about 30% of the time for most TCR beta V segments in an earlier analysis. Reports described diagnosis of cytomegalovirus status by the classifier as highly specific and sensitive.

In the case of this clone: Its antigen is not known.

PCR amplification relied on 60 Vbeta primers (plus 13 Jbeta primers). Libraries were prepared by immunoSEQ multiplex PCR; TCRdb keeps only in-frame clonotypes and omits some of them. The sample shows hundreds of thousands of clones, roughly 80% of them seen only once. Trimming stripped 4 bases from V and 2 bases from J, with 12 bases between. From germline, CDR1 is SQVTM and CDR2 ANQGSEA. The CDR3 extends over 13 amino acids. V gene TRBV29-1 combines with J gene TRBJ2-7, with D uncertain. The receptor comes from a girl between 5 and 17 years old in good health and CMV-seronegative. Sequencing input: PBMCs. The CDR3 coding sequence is TGCAGCGTTGGGCGATCAACAGCCTACGAGCAGTACTTC. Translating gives CSVGRSTAYEQYF.